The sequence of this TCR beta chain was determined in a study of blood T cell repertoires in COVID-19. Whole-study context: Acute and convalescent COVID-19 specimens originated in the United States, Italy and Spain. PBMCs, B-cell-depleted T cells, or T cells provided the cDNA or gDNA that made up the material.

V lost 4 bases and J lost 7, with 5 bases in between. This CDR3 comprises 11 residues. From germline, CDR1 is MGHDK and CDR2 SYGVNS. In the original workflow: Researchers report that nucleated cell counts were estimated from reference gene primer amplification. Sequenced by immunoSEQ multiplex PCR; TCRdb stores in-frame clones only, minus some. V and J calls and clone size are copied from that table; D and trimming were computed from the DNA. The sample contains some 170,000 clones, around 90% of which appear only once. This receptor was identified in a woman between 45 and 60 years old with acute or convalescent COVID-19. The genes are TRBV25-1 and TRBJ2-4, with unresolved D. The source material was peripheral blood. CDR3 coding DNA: TGTGCCAGCAGTGTCGGGAACATTCAGTACTTC. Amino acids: CASSVGNIQYF.